The 24 T cell receptor beta chains below come from one sample, sequenced in a study of graft-versus-host responses after intestinal transplantation. Here immunoSEQ multiplex PCR was the method, and the copy in TCRdb shows in-frame clones only, minus some. The sample holds about 77,000 clones; around 93% are singletons and the top ten take 0.69%. The material sequenced was PBMCs, taken 98 days after intestinal transplantation. The receptor set was obtained from a human patient who received an intestinal transplant, so some T cells may come from the graft donor.

V is TRBV5-1 and J is TRBJ1-5, with TRBD1 matching over 9 bases. With V trimmed by 3 bases and J by 3 bases, 4 bases remained unmatched. The CDR3 has 15 amino acids. In germline, CDR1 is SGHRS, CDR2 YFSETQ. The CDR3 DNA reads as TGCGCCAGCAGCTCCGGGACAGGGATCAATCAGCCCCAGCATTTT. It codes for CASSSGTGINQPQHF.

The chain has TRBV7-8 and TRBJ2-3, with D perhaps TRBD2 (6 bases). The CDR3 sequence is 13 residues long. Germline V gene sequence: CDR1 SGHVS, CDR2 FQNEAQ. V was trimmed by 5 bases and J by 4 bases, leaving 10 bases between them. CDR3 region: CASSGLAADTQYF. The CDR3 nucleotides are TGTGCCAGCAGCGGTTTAGCGGCAGATACGCAGTATTTT. Full variable domain (missing parts from reference TRBV7-8 and TRBJ2-3): GAGVSQSPRYKVAKRGQDVALRCDPISGHVSLFWYQQALGQGPEFLTYFQNEAQLDKSGLPSDRFFAERPEGSVSTLKIQRTQQEDSAVYLCASSGLAADTQYFGPGTRLTVL.

This clone was detected only once. The CDR3 region is CASSSYNEQFF. The CDR3 DNA follows: TGCGCCAGCAGCTCGTACAATGAGCAGTTCTTC. The chain links TRBV5-1 to TRBJ2-1; D unresolved. Germline lookup yields CDR1 SGHRS and CDR2 YFSETQ. The CDR3 loop spans 11 amino acids. V dropped 3 bases and J dropped 4 bases, with 2 bases sitting between them. Full variable domain (missing parts from reference TRBV5-1 and TRBJ2-1): KAGVTQTPRYLIKTRGQQVTLSCSPISGHRSVSWYQQTPGQGLQFLFEYFSETQRNKGNFPGRFSGRQFSNSRSEMNVSTLELGDSALYLCASSSYNEQFFGPGTRLTVL.

The chain is built from TRBV6-1 and TRBJ1-6; 7 bases match TRBD1. The CDR3 runs 16 residues. Germline V CDR1 and CDR2: MNHNS, SASEGT. V was clipped by 3 bases and J by 7 bases; unmatched bases: 9. The CDR3 DNA reads as TGTGCCAGCAGTGACCCTCCTCGGGACAGCAATTCACCCCTCCACTTT. Translating it yields CASSDPPRDSNSPLHF.

Worth noting for this clone: Other DNA sequences within the sample encode an identical CDR3. The chain is built from TRBV18 and TRBJ2-3; no clear D gene. Germline V gives CDR1 KGHSH, CDR2 LQKENI. V was clipped by 3 bases and J by 0 bases, with 4 bases between them. CDR3 length: 13 amino acids. The CDR3 coding sequence is TGTGCCAGCTCACCGGCAAGCACAGATACGCAGTATTTT. This codes for CASSPASTDTQYF.

The chain is built from TRBV5-5 and TRBJ2-7; D may be TRBD1 (6 bases). V was shortened by 1 base and J by 0 bases, with 14 bases between the two germline ends. CDR1 SGHKS and CDR2 YYEKEE come from the germline V gene (reference sequence). The CDR3 length is 16 residues. CDR3 region: CASSLCPGHCSYEQYF. The CDR3 DNA sequence: TGTGCCAGCAGCTTGTGTCCGGGACACTGCTCCTACGAGCAGTACTTC.

V and J are TRBV21-1 and TRBJ2-1; the table's D call TRBD2 went unverified against the DNA. TRBV21-1 corresponds to a pseudogene. The CDR3 extends over 17 amino acids. CDR3 DNA: TGTGCCAGCAGCAAGGGGCTAGCGGGCTTCTACTACAATGAGCAGTTCTTC. It specifies CASSKGLAGFYYNEQFF.

The CDR3 loop is CASSLDGAEQYF. DNA for the CDR3: TGTGCCAGCAGCTTAGACGGGGCCGAGCAGTACTTC. V and J are TRBV11-3 and TRBJ2-7; D possibly matches TRBD1 or TRBD2 (5 bases each). The CDR3 has 12 amino acids. Germline values: CDR1 SGHNT, CDR2 YENEEA. With 0 bases removed from V and 6 bases from J, the gap between germline ends came to 6 bases.

With regard to this clone: A junction end diverges from the germline sequence, so it may reflect a read error. The chain joins TRBV4-1 to TRBJ2-7; 9 positions match TRBD2. Per the germline V gene, CDR1 is MGHRA and CDR2 is YSYEKL. CDR3 length: 12 residues. Here the CDR3 reads CAAGGPVHEQYF. The CDR3 DNA is TGTGCCGCGGGGGGGCCTGTGCACGAGCAGTACTTC.

The V call is TRBV11-3, the J call TRBJ2-3, with TRBD2 identical over 8 bases. The ends lost 5 bases at V and 2 bases at J; junction bases unmatched: 9. CDR3 length equals 16 residues. CDR1 SGHNT and CDR2 YENEEA come from the germline V gene. For the CDR3, the DNA is TGTGCCAGCAGCCCGTCGAGCGGGAGCCCCACAGATACGCAGTATTTT. Translating gives CASSPSSGSPTDTQYF.

V and J are TRBV5-1 and TRBJ2-5; D is perhaps TRBD1 (5 bases). Deletions cut 0 bases from V and 3 bases from J, with 18 bases between. CDR1 and CDR2 from the germline V gene are SGHRS and YFSETQ. The CDR3 is made up of 17 amino acids. The CDR3 coding sequence is TGCGCCAGCAGCTTGGCCGAGTTCCCAGGGTGGAAAGAGACCCAGTACTTC. This encodes CASSLAEFPGWKETQYF.

The chain employs TRBV27 and TRBJ1-2; a weak D match, TRBD1 (5 bases). Trimming removed 2 bases at V and 3 bases at J, with 16 bases between. Germline values: CDR1 MNHEY, CDR2 SMNVEV (reference sequence). The CDR3 is 16 amino acids. CDR3 protein: CASSLRAGQMDYGYTF. Written as DNA, the CDR3 is TGTGCCAGCAGTTTAAGAGCAGGGCAGATGGACTATGGCTACACCTTC.

This clone was seen more than once but under ten times. The chain links TRBV5-6 to TRBJ1-2; TRBD1 agrees at 7 bases. The CDR3 consists of 13 residues. The germline V gene encodes CDR1 SGHDT and CDR2 YYEEEE. V lost 3 bases, J lost 3 bases, and 2 bases stayed unmatched. DNA of the CDR3: TGTGCCAGCAGCTCCGACAGGGACTATGGCTACACCTTC. Protein product: CASSSDRDYGYTF.

This rearrangement joins TRBV29-1 to TRBJ1-4, with 8 bases fitting TRBD1. The CDR3 sequence is 12 residues long. V trimming: 6 bases; J trimming: 8 bases; junction bases outside the gene matches: 5. CDR1 is SQVTM, CDR2 ANQGSEA, per germline. CDR3 nucleotides: TGCAGCGTCAGGACAGGGCTCGAAAAACTGTTTTTT. Its translation: CSVRTGLEKLFF.

The chain joins TRBV6-6 to TRBJ1-2, with D hard to call. Germline V gene data show CDR1 as MNHNY and CDR2 as SVGAGI (reference sequence). V lost 2 bases to trimming and J lost 13 bases, with 17 bases between them. This CDR3 region has 13 residues. CDR3 in DNA: TGTGCCAGCAGTTACCCGATGGACGGTCCATCCACCTTC. It codes for CASSYPMDGPSTF.

J is TRBJ1-2 and V is TRBV5-4, with no clear D. Germline V gene sequence: CDR1 SGHNT, CDR2 YYREEE (reference sequence). This CDR3 is built from 15 residues. V lost 0 bases, J lost 4 bases, and 13 bases lay in between. The DNA of the CDR3 is TGTGCCAGCAGCTTGGGGGCAGTTTTCCTCTATGGCTACACCTTC. This translates into CASSLGAVFLYGYTF.

V is TRBV15 and J is TRBJ2-7; 11 nucleotides align to TRBD1. The junction had 13 bases not matched to a gene; V was cut back by 5 bases and J by 7 bases. Germline V lookup: CDR1 LNHNV, CDR2 YYDKDF (reference sequence). The CDR3 runs 16 residues. Written as DNA, the CDR3 is TGTGCCACCAGCTCGCACCCCGGACAGGGGGCGGGTGAGCAGTACTTC. It yields the protein CATSSHPGQGAGEQYF. Full variable domain (remainder filled in from reference TRBV15 and TRBJ2-7): DAMVIQNPRYQVTQFGKPVTLSCSQTLNHNVMYWYQQKSSQAPKLLFHYYDKDFNNEADTPDNFQSRRPNTSFCFLDIRSPGLGDTAMYLCATSSHPGQGAGEQYFGPGTRLTVT.

This chain links TRBV5-1 with TRBJ2-7, with 10 positions matching TRBD1. Looked up from germline, CDR1 is SGHRS and CDR2 is YFSETQ. This CDR3 region has 15 residues. The V gene end was trimmed by 2 bases and the J gene end by 3 bases; junction bases not matched to a gene: 5. CDR3 sequence (DNA): TGCGCCAGCAGCTTAAGCGGACAGGGGGTCTACGAGCAGTACTTC. Residues: CASSLSGQGVYEQYF.

This clone was picked up one time. The rearrangement uses TRBV4-2 and TRBJ2-7; no reliable D call. Trimming stripped 0 bases from V and 1 base from J, with 7 bases between. CDR1 and CDR2 (germline): LGHNA, YNFKEQ. The CDR3 consists of 14 residues. CDR3 bases: TGTGCCAGCAGCCAAGAGGACCGATCCTACGAGCAGTACTTC. Its protein product is CASSQEDRSYEQYF.

The chain carries TRBV7-9 and TRBJ2-5; D is possibly TRBD1 (6 bases). CDR1 is SEHNR and CDR2 is FQNEAQ in the germline V gene (reference sequence). V was trimmed by 6 bases and J by 1 base, leaving 15 bases between them. The CDR3 covers 15 residues. The CDR3 DNA reads as TGTGCCAGCAGTTCTGTGGACAGTTTCCAAGAGACCCAGTACTTC. It codes for CASSSVDSFQETQYF.

The chain links TRBV5-1 to TRBJ2-1; D may correspond to TRBD1 or TRBD2 (5 bases each). V was trimmed by 5 bases and J by 4 bases, leaving 16 bases between them. The CDR3 covers 15 residues. Germline V gives CDR1 SGHRS, CDR2 YFSETQ. This CDR3 is CASRAPGPVYNEQFF. The CDR3 bases are TGCGCCAGCAGGGCACCGGGACCGGTATACAATGAGCAGTTCTTC.

The chain recombines TRBV19 with TRBJ2-7; 7 nucleotides match TRBD2. Germline V gene data show CDR1 as LNHDA and CDR2 as SQIVND (reference sequence). The CDR3 has 14 residues. The ends lost 3 bases at V and 2 bases at J; junction bases unmatched: 4. The CDR3 loop reads CASSIYSGAYEQYF. DNA of the CDR3: TGTGCCAGTAGTATCTACAGCGGGGCCTACGAGCAGTACTTC.

The rearrangement links TRBV2 to TRBJ2-7, with no clear D. Trimming stripped 6 bases from V and 3 bases from J, with 12 bases between. Per germline, CDR1 SNHLY and CDR2 FYNNEI. CDR3 length: 13 residues. CDR3 DNA: TGTGCCAGCAGGGGCCCGCTCTACTACGAGCAGTACTTC. Its translation is CASRGPLYYEQYF.

This chain joins TRBV4-2 and TRBJ2-7; 11 positions match TRBD1. The V gene end was trimmed by 5 bases and the J gene end by 5 bases; junction bases not matched to a gene: 8. Germline CDR1 and CDR2: LGHNA and YNFKEQ. This CDR3 has 15 amino acids. This CDR3 reads CASSFRDRGIHEQYF. The CDR3 DNA sequence: TGTGCCAGCAGCTTTAGGGACAGGGGGATCCACGAGCAGTACTTC.